What follows describes a single T cell receptor (beta chain). What antigen it recognizes has not been identified. Base qualities are missing; no much larger clone stands one base away. Peripheral blood CD8+ and CD4+ T cells from healthy donors, Susac syndrome patients and multiple sclerosis patients were profiled using high-throughput TCR beta sequencing. The multiple sclerosis controls were treatment-naive patients who had stable or active relapsing-remitting disease and met the revised McDonald criteria. Bulk CD8+ and CD4+ T cells were purified by magnetic negative isolation, whereas CD8+ TEMRA cells were enriched by FACS. Blood was collected in EDTA tubes and processed within 24 hours, with PBMCs isolated through density gradient centrifugation. PBMCs intended for TCR sequencing were cryopreserved in liquid nitrogen and thawed later in a water bath at 37 degrees C. A purity of at least 90% was achieved for sorted or isolated CD4+, CD8+ and CD8+ TEMRA cells.

This entry belongs to a study of CD8 T cells in Susac syndrome (dated by TCRdb to between 2018 and 2020). With regard to the full study: Whether CD8+ T cell activation and differentiation in Susac syndrome was antigen driven was tested using repertoire sequencing. CD8+ T cell repertoire clonality was compared between about a dozen healthy donors, some 14 Susac syndrome patients and approximately 15 multiple sclerosis patients.

RNA was extracted with the RNeasy kit and roughly 0.45 to 1 ug was reverse transcribed using random hexamers. TCR beta CDR3 regions were amplified with the immunoSEQ multiplex PCR assay covering 54 Vbeta and 13 Jbeta segments. To correct PCR amplification bias, a synthetic template baseline was used for both primer optimization and computational correction. Processing in the source paper ran as follows. Reads were annotated to V, D and J genes according to IMGT and were analyzed with immunoSEQ Analyzer, with only productive sequences retained. Clonality was calculated as one minus the Shannon entropy normalized by log2 of the number of productive unique sequences. For each patient and control, public and private clones were evaluated within the 100 most prevalent clones. A clone was defined as Susac-specific if it was absent from the healthy and MS cohorts, from around 960 published viral clones and from other ImmuneACCESS disease sequences. TCRdb reprocessed the public reads (quality trimming at Q25 with fastp, clone calling with MiXCR) and kept in-frame beta chains. Rows with one shared CDR3 protein collapse into an entry with the most common genes and DNA. None of the V and J calls come from the authors' own analysis; TCRdb made them. In all, the sample holds around 220,000 distinct CDR3 sequences, and 92% of those were seen once. The ten biggest clones cover around 0.13% of the sample.

General conclusions and limits of the study: The number of individuals in the TCR sequencing and HLA analysis was recognized as being relatively small.

The junction shows trimming of 5 bases on V and 2 bases on J, plus 16 bases between the germline ends. The CDR3 goes from the cysteine to the phenylalanine over 15 residues. The sequence is cut down to CDR3 DNA, 45 bases in frame from base 1. The germline V gene (reference sequence) yields SEHNR for CDR1 and FQNEAQ for CDR2. The rearrangement combines TRBV7-9 with TRBJ2-7; the best D guess is TRBD1, with 5 bases matching. The clonotype comes from a human donor with multiple sclerosis. Input material: CD8+ T cells from PBMCs. The CDR3 amino acid sequence is: CASSQDTSLAYEQYF. The nucleotide sequence reads TGTGCCAGCAGCCAGGACACTTCCCTGGCCTACGAGCAGTACTTC.